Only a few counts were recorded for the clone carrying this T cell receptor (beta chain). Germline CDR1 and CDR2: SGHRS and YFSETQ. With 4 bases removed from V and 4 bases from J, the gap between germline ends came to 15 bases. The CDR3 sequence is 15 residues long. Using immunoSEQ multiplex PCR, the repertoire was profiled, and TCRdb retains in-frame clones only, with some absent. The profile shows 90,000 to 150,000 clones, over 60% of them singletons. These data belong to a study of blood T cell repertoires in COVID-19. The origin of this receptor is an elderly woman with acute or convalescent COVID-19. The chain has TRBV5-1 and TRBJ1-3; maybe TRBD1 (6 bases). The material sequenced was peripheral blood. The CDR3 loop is CASSQRSGAGNTIYF. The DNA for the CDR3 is TGCGCCAGCAGCCAACGCTCAGGGGCCGGAAACACCATATATTTT.